This T cell receptor beta chain stems from a study of cytomegalovirus exposure and HLA in healthy donors. Study background: Within the Caucasian-associated ancestry cluster were around four fifths of the approximately 400 genotyped donors.

For this clone: The antigen is not known.

General study points: A later examination showed that TCR association rates differed by HLA locus, with DRB1 most and HLA-C fewest.

The germline V gene has CDR1 MNHEY and CDR2 SVGAGI. CDR3 length: 15 amino acids. J lost 4 bases, V lost 0 bases, and 3 bases had no gene match. PCR was performed using 60 Vbeta and 13 Jbeta primers. TCRdb's copy holds only in-frame clones and misses some; the assay was immunoSEQ multiplex PCR. The top ten hold over 13% of the sample, which has under 150,000 clones, roughly four fifths seen once. This TCR was sampled from a human donor in good health. This sequence joins TRBV6-5 and TRBJ2-7, with 10 bases matching TRBD1. What was sequenced was PBMCs. This CDR3 is CASSYSRDRGYEQYF. The CDR3 DNA follows: TGTGCCAGCAGTTACTCCCGGGACAGGGGTTACGAGCAGTACTTC.